One and the same sample provided the 26 T cell receptor beta chains below, sequenced in a study of OX40 agonist ivuxolimab in advanced cancers. Data came from immunoSEQ multiplex PCR; TCRdb stores just in-frame clones and leaves some out. In the table there are about 43,000 clones, 80% of which are singletons. Here the sequenced sample was CD4+ or CD8+ T cells sorted from blood, taken in a trial of the OX40 agonist ivuxolimab. The receptors stem from an adult with an advanced solid tumor such as melanoma, head and neck, liver or kidney cancer.

The V gene is TRBV6-5, the J gene TRBJ2-7; 8 bases are shared with TRBD2. CDR3 length: 13 residues. Trimming cost V 6 bases and J 7 bases; bases outside gene matches: 8. Germline V gives CDR1 MNHEY, CDR2 SVGAGI. CDR3 sequence reads: CASSRSGVSEQYF. The CDR3 DNA is TGTGCCAGCAGCCGTAGCGGGGTAAGTGAGCAGTACTTC.

This sequence joins TRBV7-2 and TRBJ2-2, with D tentatively TRBD2 (5 bases). Germline V gene sequence: CDR1 SGHTA, CDR2 FQGNSA. The V end was cut by 1 base, the J end by 5 bases, with 11 bases between. The CDR3 has 15 residues. DNA for the CDR3: TGTGCCAGCAGCTTAGTCTCCCCGGGGACCGGGGAGCTGTTTTTT. Amino acid sequence: CASSLVSPGTGELFF.

This clone was seen only a few times. V is TRBV5-1 and J is TRBJ2-1; D call uncertain. The CDR3 covers 12 residues. Per the germline V gene, CDR1 is SGHRS and CDR2 is YFSETQ. The V end lost 3 bases, the J end lost 10 bases, and 11 bases lay between the germline ends. The CDR3 DNA follows: TGCGCCAGCAGCTCGGAACGAAGGGAGCAGTTCTTC. Translating it yields CASSSERREQFF.

This chain joins TRBV2 and TRBJ2-7; D not certain. From germline, CDR1 is SNHLY and CDR2 FYNNEI. Trimming cost V 5 bases and J 2 bases, with 7 bases left between them. This CDR3 has 12 amino acids. CDR3 protein: CASSYTPYEQYF. DNA for the CDR3: TGTGCCAGCAGTTATACCCCCTACGAGCAGTACTTC.

The rearrangement links TRBV18 to TRBJ2-7; tentatively, D is TRBD1 (5 bases). V lost 2 bases and J lost 7, with 15 bases in between. Per germline, CDR1 KGHSH and CDR2 LQKENI. The CDR3 extends over 14 amino acids. The CDR3 loop is CASSPEDNHWEQYF. The CDR3 DNA sequence: TGTGCCAGCTCACCAGAGGACAACCATTGGGAGCAGTACTTC.

The V gene is TRBV9, the J gene TRBJ1-1, with D unclear. Trimming took off 4 bases at V and 3 bases at J, with 10 bases between the two ends. The germline V gene encodes CDR1 SGDLS and CDR2 YYNGEE. The CDR3 is 13 amino acids. CDR3 in DNA: TGTGCCAGCAGCCGGAGGGAGGACACTGAAGCTTTCTTT. The encoded protein is CASSRREDTEAFF.

This sequence joins TRBV9 and TRBJ2-5; 7 bases fit TRBD1. The CDR3 has 14 residues. V lost 4 bases to trimming and J lost 5 bases; unmatched junction nucleotides: 8. Germline V gives CDR1 SGDLS, CDR2 YYNGEE. The CDR3 loop reads CASSLRDSRETQYF. In nucleotides, the CDR3 is TGTGCCAGCAGCCTACGGGACAGTAGGGAGACCCAGTACTTC.

The V and J genes are TRBV7-2 and TRBJ1-5, with 11 nucleotides matching TRBD1. The CDR3 consists of 19 residues. The germline CDR1 and CDR2 sequences are SGHTA and FQGNSA. V trimming: 5 bases; J trimming: 2 bases; junction bases outside the gene matches: 14. CDR3 protein: CASSPPGTGGIGGNQPQHF. The CDR3 region has the DNA TGTGCCAGCAGCCCCCCCGGGACAGGGGGTATTGGCGGCAATCAGCCCCAGCATTTT.

The chain combines TRBV18 with TRBJ2-7; 8 bases agree with TRBD1. V was clipped by 6 bases and J by 1 base; unmatched bases: 5. CDR1 and CDR2 from the germline V gene are KGHSH and LQKENI. This CDR3 has 14 residues. CDR3 protein: CASSDRGGSYEQYF. CDR3 coding DNA: TGTGCCAGCTCCGACAGGGGCGGGTCCTACGAGCAGTACTTC.

The V and J genes are TRBV10-3 and TRBJ1-4; tentative D call: TRBD1 (5 bases). The germline V gene has CDR1 ENHRY and CDR2 SYGVKD. The length of the CDR3 is 13 residues. Deletions cut 10 bases from V and 6 bases from J, with 15 bases between. The CDR3, as DNA: TGTGCCACCCGTGGGGGAGAGGATGAAAAACTGTTTTTT. It codes for CATRGGEDEKLFF.

The chain recombines TRBV27 with TRBJ1-3, with 9 positions matching TRBD1. Unmatched junction bases numbered 5, after V lost 4 bases and J lost 4 bases. The length of the CDR3 is 15 residues. In germline, CDR1 is MNHEY, CDR2 SMNVEV (reference sequence). CDR3 nucleotide sequence: TGTGCCAGCAGTTCGGGACAGGGCTTGGGAAACACCATATATTTT. Translating gives CASSSGQGLGNTIYF.

This clone has just a few counts. The J gene is TRBJ2-2, the V gene TRBV6-8; D is unresolved. The V gene lost 6 bases and the J gene lost 6 bases, with 5 bases spanning the gap. CDR3 length equals 11 residues. Germline assignment: CDR1 MNHGY and CDR2 SAAAGT. CDR3 DNA: TGTGCCAGCAGAGTAGCCGGGGAGCTGTTTTTT. It codes for CASRVAGELFF.

This rearrangement joins TRBV2 to TRBJ2-7; possibly TRBD2 for D (5 bases). Germline CDR1 reads SNHLY; CDR2 reads FYNNEI. The CDR3 length is 12 residues. This CDR3 reads CASKEDSYEQYF. The CDR3 DNA follows: TGTGCGTCCAAGGAGGATAGCTACGAGCAGTACTTC.

The chain joins TRBV6-5 to TRBJ1-5, with D perhaps TRBD1 (5 bases). The CDR3 consists of 14 residues. The V gene lost 6 bases and the J gene lost 2 bases, with 11 bases spanning the gap. Per germline, CDR1 MNHEY and CDR2 SVGAGI. CDR3 loop: CASRGGGGNQPQHF. CDR3 nucleotide sequence: TGTGCCAGCAGGGGGGGTGGTGGCAATCAGCCCCAGCATTTT.

The chain couples TRBV11-3 to TRBJ1-5; D is ambiguous. Germline CDR1 reads SGHNT; CDR2 reads YENEEA. V lost 6 bases and J lost 7, with 10 bases in between. The CDR3 consists of 12 residues. The chain's CDR3 is CASSFSVQPQHF. CDR3 nucleotides: TGTGCCAGCAGTTTCAGCGTCCAGCCCCAGCATTTT.

The V gene is TRBV2, the J gene TRBJ1-2, with 9 nucleotides matching TRBD1. Germline CDR1 reads SNHLY; CDR2 reads FYNNEI. There are 14 residues in the CDR3. The V and J ends lost 6 bases and 8 bases, in that order; junction bases with no gene match: 10. In nucleotides, the CDR3 is TGTGCCAGCAGGAGGGACAGGGAGTGGGGAGGCTACACCTTC. It translates to CASRRDREWGGYTF.

A few counts support this clone. The CDR3 region is CASSMTATGGYTF. The CDR3 coding sequence is TGTGCCAGCAGTATGACAGCTACGGGGGGCTACACCTTC. The V and J genes are TRBV9 and TRBJ1-2; D is possibly TRBD1 (5 bases). The CDR3 covers 13 residues. The germline V gene has CDR1 SGDLS and CDR2 YYNGEE. V lost 5 bases, J lost 8 bases, and 16 bases lay in between.

The gene calls are TRBV28 and TRBJ2-4; possibly TRBD2 for D (5 bases). V was clipped by 4 bases and J by 0 bases, with 7 bases between them. CDR3 length equals 14 residues. Germline CDR1 reads MDHEN; CDR2 reads SYDVKM. The DNA of the CDR3 is TGTGCCAGCAGTTCTGGACTAGCCAAAAACATTCAGTACTTC. It translates to CASSSGLAKNIQYF.

The V gene is TRBV6-5, the J gene TRBJ1-5, with 8 bases that match TRBD1. The germline gives CDR1 MNHEY, CDR2 SVGAGI. V lost 6 bases, J lost 2 bases, and 3 bases stayed unmatched. The CDR3 covers 14 residues. The CDR3 region has the DNA TGTGCCAGCAGCACGACAGGGGGCAATCAGCCCCAGCATTTT. It codes for CASSTTGGNQPQHF.

The chain links TRBV11-2 to TRBJ2-5; 9 bases line up with TRBD2. This CDR3 comprises 14 residues. Trimming at V came to 7 bases and at J to 7 bases, leaving 10 bases not matched to a gene. Germline V gene data show CDR1 as SGHAT and CDR2 as FQNNGV. The CDR3, as DNA: TGTGCCAGCACCCGGGGTAGCGGGAGAGGGACCCAGTACTTC. Protein: CASTRGSGRGTQYF. Full variable domain (missing parts from reference TRBV11-2 and TRBJ2-5): EAGVAQSPRYKIIEKRQSVAFWCNPISGHATLYWYQQILGQGPKLLIQFQNNGVVDDSQLPKDRFSAERLKGVDSTLKIQPAKLEDSAVYLCASTRGSGRGTQYFGPGTRLLVL.

By share of the sample, this clone is large. V usage is TRBV6-5 and J usage is TRBJ1-2; 7 nucleotides agree with TRBD1. CDR1 is MNHEY and CDR2 is SVGAGI in the germline V gene. This CDR3 spans 14 amino acids. The trim removed 2 bases at V and 8 bases at J, leaving 8 bases unmatched. CDR3 DNA: TGTGCCAGCAGTTACGGCAGGGGGGTGGAAGGCTACACCTTC. Translated: CASSYGRGVEGYTF.

The V and J genes are TRBV4-3 and TRBJ2-3; maybe TRBD1 (6 bases). Germline lookup yields CDR1 LGHNA and CDR2 YSLEER. The CDR3 consists of 16 residues. V was trimmed by 0 bases and J by 2 bases, leaving 12 bases between them. The CDR3 DNA sequence: TGCGCCAGCAGCCAAGAAGGCAGGGGTCACACAGATACGCAGTATTTT. It translates to CASSQEGRGHTDTQYF.

CDR3 region: CAGKGTGENEQFF. The CDR3 DNA reads as TGTGCCGGGAAGGGGACAGGAGAGAATGAGCAGTTCTTC. This chain connects TRBV28 to TRBJ2-1; TRBD1 matches 8 bases. V was pared by 11 bases and J by 7 bases, with 10 bases of the junction left unmatched. In germline, CDR1 is MDHEN, CDR2 SYDVKM. This CDR3 is 13 amino acids long.

The chain joins TRBV19 to TRBJ2-3, with no clear D. The CDR3 covers 16 residues. CDR1 is LNHDA, CDR2 SQIVND, per germline (reference sequence). V gave up 8 bases and J gave up 8 bases, with 26 bases separating them. The CDR3 DNA reads TGTGCCAGTGGGGTACAAGCTTTTTCCGAATCCGGTACGCAGTATTTT. Translated, it gives CASGVQAFSESGTQYF. Complete variable domain (other parts from reference TRBV19 and TRBJ2-3): DGGITQSPKYLFRKEGQNVTLSCEQNLNHDAMYWYRQDPGQGLRLIYYSQIVNDFQKGDIAEGYSVSREKKESFPLTVTSAQKNPTAFYLCASGVQAFSESGTQYFGPGTRLTVL.

J is TRBJ2-3 and V is TRBV19; 8 nucleotides match TRBD2. The CDR3 loop spans 14 amino acids. V shed 10 bases, J shed 4 bases, and the junction held 10 bases outside the gene matches. Germline-derived CDR1 and CDR2 are LNHDA and SQIVND (reference sequence). Written as DNA, the CDR3 is TGTGCCACCGGGGGGGGATTCAGTGCAGATACGCAGTATTTT. Translated: CATGGGFSADTQYF. The complete variable domain, with remaining parts taken from reference TRBV19 and TRBJ2-3, reads DGGITQSPKYLFRKEGQNVTLSCEQNLNHDAMYWYRQDPGQGLRLIYYSQIVNDFQKGDIAEGYSVSREKKESFPLTVTSAQKNPTAFYLCATGGGFSADTQYFGPGTRLTVL.

The CDR3 DNA follows: TGTGCCAGTAGTATGGAGGGCGGACCTAATGAAAAACTGTTTTTT. This encodes CASSMEGGPNEKLFF. The chain links TRBV19 to TRBJ1-4, with D unresolved. V shed 3 bases and J shed 3 bases, with 11 bases lying between them. Germline V gives CDR1 LNHDA, CDR2 SQIVND (reference sequence). The CDR3 spans 15 residues.